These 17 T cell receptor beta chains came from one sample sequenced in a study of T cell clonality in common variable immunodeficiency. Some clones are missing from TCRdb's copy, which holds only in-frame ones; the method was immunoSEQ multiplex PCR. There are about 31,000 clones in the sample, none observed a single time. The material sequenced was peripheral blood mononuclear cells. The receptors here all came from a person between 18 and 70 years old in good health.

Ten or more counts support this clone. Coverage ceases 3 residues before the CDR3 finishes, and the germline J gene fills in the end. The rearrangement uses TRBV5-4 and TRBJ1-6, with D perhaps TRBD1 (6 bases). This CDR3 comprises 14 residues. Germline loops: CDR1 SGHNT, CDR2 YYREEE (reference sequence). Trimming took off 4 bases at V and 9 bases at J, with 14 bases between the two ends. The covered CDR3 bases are TGTGCCAGCAGCCAGGGGACGTCGGGTTCACCC. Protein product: CASSQGTSGSP. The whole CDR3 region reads CASSQGTSGSPLHF.

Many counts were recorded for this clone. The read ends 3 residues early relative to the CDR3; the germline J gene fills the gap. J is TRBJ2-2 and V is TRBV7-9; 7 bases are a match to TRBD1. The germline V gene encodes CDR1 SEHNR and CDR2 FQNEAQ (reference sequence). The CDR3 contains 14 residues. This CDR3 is CASSLAGGNEKLFF. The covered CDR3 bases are TGTGCCAGCAGCTTAGCAGGGGGCAATGAAAAG.

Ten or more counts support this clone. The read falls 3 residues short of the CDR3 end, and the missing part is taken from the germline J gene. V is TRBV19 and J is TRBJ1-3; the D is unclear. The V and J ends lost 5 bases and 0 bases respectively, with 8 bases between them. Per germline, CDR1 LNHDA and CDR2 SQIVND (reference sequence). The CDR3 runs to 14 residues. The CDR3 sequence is CASSQTYSGNTIYF. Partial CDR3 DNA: TGTGCCAGTAGTCAAACATACTCTGGAAACACC.

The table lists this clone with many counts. The covered CDR3 bases are TGTGCCAGCAGTGAGACGTCTAGCGGAGGAGATACG. Protein sequence: CASSETSSGGDT. The full CDR3 sequence reads CASSETSSGGDTQYF. This sequence joins TRBV2 and TRBJ2-3; 7 bases are shared with TRBD2. Read data end 3 residues before the CDR3 end; the end is taken from the germline J gene. The V segment lost 3 bases and the J segment 5 bases; nucleotides outside the gene matches: 8. The CDR3 loop spans 15 amino acids. Germline V lookup: CDR1 SNHLY, CDR2 FYNNEI.

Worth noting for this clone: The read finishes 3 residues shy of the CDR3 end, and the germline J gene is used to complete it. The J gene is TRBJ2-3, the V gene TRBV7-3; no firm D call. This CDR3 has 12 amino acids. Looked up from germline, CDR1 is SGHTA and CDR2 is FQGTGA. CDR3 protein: CASSDSNQPQYF. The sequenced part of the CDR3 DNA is TGTGCCAGCAGCGATAGCAATCAGCCG.

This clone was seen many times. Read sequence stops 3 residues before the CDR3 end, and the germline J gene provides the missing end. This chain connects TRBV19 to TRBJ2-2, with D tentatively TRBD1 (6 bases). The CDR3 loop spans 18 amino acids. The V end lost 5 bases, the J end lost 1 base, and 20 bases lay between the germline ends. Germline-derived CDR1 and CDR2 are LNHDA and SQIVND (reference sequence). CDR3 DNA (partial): TGTGCCAGTAGTCTAACCACATTGACAGGACGGAACACCGGGGAG. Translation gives CASSLTTLTGRNTGE. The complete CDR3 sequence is CASSLTTLTGRNTGELFF.

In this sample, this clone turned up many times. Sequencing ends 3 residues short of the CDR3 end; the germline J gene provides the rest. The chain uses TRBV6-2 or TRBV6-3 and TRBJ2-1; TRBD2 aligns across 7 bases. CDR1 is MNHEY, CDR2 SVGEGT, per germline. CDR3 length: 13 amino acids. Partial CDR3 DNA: TGTGGTGCAGGACTAGGCCACTACAATGAG. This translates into CGAGLGHYNE. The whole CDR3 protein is CGAGLGHYNEQFF.

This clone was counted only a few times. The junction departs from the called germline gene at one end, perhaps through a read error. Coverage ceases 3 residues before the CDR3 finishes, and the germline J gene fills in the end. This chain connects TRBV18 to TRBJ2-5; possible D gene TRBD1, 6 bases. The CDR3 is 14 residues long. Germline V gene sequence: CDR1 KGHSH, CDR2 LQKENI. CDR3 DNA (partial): TGCGCCAGCTCAAAGGACAGCGACCAAGAGACC. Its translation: CASSKDSDQET. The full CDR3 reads CASSKDSDQETQYF.

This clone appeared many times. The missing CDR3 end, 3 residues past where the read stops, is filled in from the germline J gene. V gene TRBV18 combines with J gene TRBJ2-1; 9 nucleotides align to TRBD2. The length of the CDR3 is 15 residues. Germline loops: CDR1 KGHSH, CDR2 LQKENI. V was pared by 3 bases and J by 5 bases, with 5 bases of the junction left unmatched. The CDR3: CASSPFSGGDNEQFF. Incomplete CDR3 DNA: TGTGCCAGCTCACCGTTTAGCGGGGGCGACAATGAG. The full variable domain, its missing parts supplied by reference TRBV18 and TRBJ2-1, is NAGVMQNPRHLVRRRGQEARLRCSPMKGHSHVYWYRQLPEEGLKFMVYLQKENIIDESGMPKERFSAEFPKEGPSILRIQQVVRGDSAAYFCASSPFSGGDNEQFFGPGTRLTVL.

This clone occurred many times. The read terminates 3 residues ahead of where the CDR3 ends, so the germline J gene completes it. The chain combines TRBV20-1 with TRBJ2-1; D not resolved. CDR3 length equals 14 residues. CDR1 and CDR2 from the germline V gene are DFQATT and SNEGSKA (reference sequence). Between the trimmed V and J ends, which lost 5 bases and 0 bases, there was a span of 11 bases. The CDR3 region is CSAEAFSSYNEQFF. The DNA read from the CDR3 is TGCAGTGCTGAAGCGTTTAGCTCCTACAATGAG.

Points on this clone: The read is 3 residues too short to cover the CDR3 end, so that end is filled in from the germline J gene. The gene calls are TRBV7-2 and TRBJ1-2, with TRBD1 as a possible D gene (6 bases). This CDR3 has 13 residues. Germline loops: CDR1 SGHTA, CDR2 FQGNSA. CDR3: CASSLGRTDTYTF. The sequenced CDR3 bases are TGTGCCAGCAGCTTGGGGCGGACAGATACC.

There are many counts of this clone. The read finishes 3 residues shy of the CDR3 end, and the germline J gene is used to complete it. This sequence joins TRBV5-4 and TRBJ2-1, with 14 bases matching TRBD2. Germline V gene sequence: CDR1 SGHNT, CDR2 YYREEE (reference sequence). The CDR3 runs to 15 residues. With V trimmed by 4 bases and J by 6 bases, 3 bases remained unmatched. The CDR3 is CASSLGTSGSNEQFF. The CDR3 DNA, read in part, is TGTGCCAGCAGCCTCGGGACTAGCGGGAGCAATGAG.

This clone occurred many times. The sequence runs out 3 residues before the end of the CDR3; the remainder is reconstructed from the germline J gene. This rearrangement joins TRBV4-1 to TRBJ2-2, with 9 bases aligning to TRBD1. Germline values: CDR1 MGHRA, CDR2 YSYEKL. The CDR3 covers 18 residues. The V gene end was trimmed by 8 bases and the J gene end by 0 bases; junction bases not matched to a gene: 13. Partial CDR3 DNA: TGCGCCAGCGGCCCCCGTAGGGACAGGGTTACGAACACCGGGGAG. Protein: CASGPRRDRVTNTGE. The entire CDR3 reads CASGPRRDRVTNTGELFF.

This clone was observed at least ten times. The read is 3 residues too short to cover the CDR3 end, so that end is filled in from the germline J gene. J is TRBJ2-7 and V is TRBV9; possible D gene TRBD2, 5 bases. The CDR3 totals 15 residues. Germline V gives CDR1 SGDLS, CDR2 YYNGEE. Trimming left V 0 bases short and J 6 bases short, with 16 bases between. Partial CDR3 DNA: TGTGCCAGCAGCGTAGGAGGGCGTAGCGCCACCGAG. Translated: CASSVGGRSATE. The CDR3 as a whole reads CASSVGGRSATEQYF.

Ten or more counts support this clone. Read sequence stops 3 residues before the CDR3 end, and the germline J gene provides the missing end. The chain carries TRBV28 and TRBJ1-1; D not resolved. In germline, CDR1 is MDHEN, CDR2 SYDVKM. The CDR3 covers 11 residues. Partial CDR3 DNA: TGTGCCAGCAGTTTTCGGGGTGCA. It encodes CASSFRGA. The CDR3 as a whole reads CASSFRGAAFF.

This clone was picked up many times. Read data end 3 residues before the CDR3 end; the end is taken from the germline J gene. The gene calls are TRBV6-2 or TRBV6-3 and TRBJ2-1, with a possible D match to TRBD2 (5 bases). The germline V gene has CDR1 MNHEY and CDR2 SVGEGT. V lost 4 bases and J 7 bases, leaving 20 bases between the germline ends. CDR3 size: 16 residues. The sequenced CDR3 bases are TGTGCCAGCAGTTCCCGGGGTGCCCTGATTAGAAATGAG. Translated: CASSSRGALIRNE. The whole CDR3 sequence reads CASSSRGALIRNEQFF.

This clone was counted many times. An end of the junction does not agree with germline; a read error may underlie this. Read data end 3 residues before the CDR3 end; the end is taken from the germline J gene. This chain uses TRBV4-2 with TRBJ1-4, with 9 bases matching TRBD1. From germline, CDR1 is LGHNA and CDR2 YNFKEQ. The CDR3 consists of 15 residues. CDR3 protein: CASSQERQGVEKLFF. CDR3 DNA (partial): TGCGCCAGCAGCCAAGAAAGACAGGGGGTTGAAAAA.